This TCR beta chain emerged from a study of T cell changes during pregnancy in multiple sclerosis. This CDR3 is 16 amino acids long. V shed 5 bases, J shed 2 bases, and the junction held 6 bases outside the gene matches. Germline CDR1 reads KGHSH; CDR2 reads LQKENI. Produced via immunoSEQ multiplex PCR; TCRdb's table is partial and in-frame only. The sample lists 30,000 or so clones; approximately 94% were seen once. Material: CD4+ T cells from peripheral blood mononuclear cells, obtained after pregnancy. The chain couples TRBV18 to TRBJ2-3, with 11 bases fitting TRBD2. The receptor was isolated from a female donor with multiple sclerosis, enrolled in a pregnancy study. CDR3 coding DNA: TGTGCCAGCTCAATCCAGACTAGCGGGGTCACAGATACGCAGTATTTT. It encodes CASSIQTSGVTDTQYF.